Presented here are 6 T cell receptor beta chains from one specimen sequenced in a study of sequential checkpoint blockade in melanoma. Documented treatment: randomized to nivolumab then ipilimumab (arm A) or the reverse (arm B). The protocol was immunoSEQ multiplex PCR, while the TCRdb copy is restricted to in-frame clones and leaves out a portion. The data contain 20,000 to 25,000 clones, 82% of them seen just once; the ten biggest clones take up 11%. The specimen comprised CD8+ T cells sorted from blood (inferred from file names), sampled from a patient given nivolumab and ipilimumab in sequence. The source of these receptors is a human donor with melanoma.

The chain combines TRBV7-2 with TRBJ2-3; D gene uncertain. This CDR3 contains 14 residues. CDR1 and CDR2 (germline): SGHTA, FQGNSA. V lost 3 bases, J lost 1 base, and 8 bases lay in between. CDR3 sequence: CASSLSLRTDTQYF. As DNA, the CDR3 is TGTGCCAGCAGCTTGTCACTCCGCACAGATACGCAGTATTTT.

The chain has TRBV10-1 and TRBJ2-5; 8 bases match TRBD1. This CDR3 is built from 16 residues. V lost 0 bases, J lost 3 bases, and 6 bases stayed unmatched. CDR1 and CDR2 (germline): WNHNN, SYGVQD (reference sequence). The CDR3 DNA follows: TGCGCCAGCAGTGAGTCACAGGGGGATTCTGAAGAGACCCAGTACTTC. It translates to CASSESQGDSEETQYF.

The rearrangement joins TRBV5-4 to TRBJ1-1; D is unresolved. Germline-derived CDR1 and CDR2 are SGHNT and YYREEE (reference sequence). The V and J ends lost 4 bases and 0 bases respectively, with 13 bases between them. CDR3 size: 15 residues. The CDR3 loop reads CASSGSTLMNTEAFF. The CDR3 coding sequence is TGTGCCAGCAGCGGGAGTACACTGATGAACACTGAAGCTTTCTTT.

The rearrangement joins TRBV19 to TRBJ1-5; a possible D gene is TRBD1 (6 bases). Deletions cut 5 bases from V and 3 bases from J, with 11 bases between. The CDR3 has 14 amino acids. Germline V CDR1 and CDR2: LNHDA, SQIVND (reference sequence). The CDR3 DNA reads TGTGCCAGTAGTGATGGACAGAACAATCAGCCCCAGCATTTT. It translates to CASSDGQNNQPQHF.

This chain connects TRBV18 to TRBJ2-7; 10 bases agree with TRBD1. From germline, CDR1 is KGHSH and CDR2 LQKENI. J was trimmed by 5 bases and V by 3 bases; bases with no gene match: 10. CDR3 size: 16 residues. CDR3 protein: CASSPLGTGARDEQYF. The CDR3 coding sequence is TGTGCCAGCTCACCGCTAGGGACAGGGGCCAGGGACGAGCAGTACTTC.

V usage is TRBV23-1 and J usage is TRBJ2-7, with 7 bases matching TRBD1. TRBV23-1 is known as an ORF, though its function is uncertain. V lost 0 bases, J lost 0 bases, and 11 bases stayed unmatched. This CDR3 is 18 amino acids long. Here the CDR3 reads CASSQSGTDLICSYEQYF. The CDR3 DNA follows: TGCGCCAGCAGTCAATCTGGGACAGACCTTATCTGCTCCTACGAGCAGTACTTC.